This T cell receptor (beta chain) came from a study of blood T cell repertoires in COVID-19. About the study: COVID-19 samples from acute and convalescent phases originated in the United States, Italy and Spain.

In the original workflow: Scientists estimated how many nucleated cells there were by amplifying reference gene primers. The data were produced by immunoSEQ multiplex PCR, yet TCRdb's version contains in-frame clones alone and is incomplete. The D gene and trimming were derived from the DNA, and the V and J assignments and clone size from that table. The table includes a few hundred thousand clones, roughly 88% detected once. Individuals aged roughly 18 to 95 years were recruited from 20 to 25 US areas. Donors were grouped by their self-reported clinical history. This clone was detected once. The V and J ends lost 10 bases and 4 bases, in that order; junction bases with no gene match: 2. Germline values: CDR1 LNHNV, CDR2 YYDKDF (reference sequence). The CDR3 is made up of 12 amino acids.

The chain couples TRBV15 to TRBJ2-3; 10 nucleotides match TRBD2. Specimen: PBMCs or T cells enriched from blood (not recorded which). The sequence was obtained from a woman in her fifties or sixties with acute COVID-19. The CDR3 sequence: CAMGTSADTQYF. CDR3 DNA sequence: TGTGCCATGGGGACTAGCGCAGATACGCAGTATTTT.